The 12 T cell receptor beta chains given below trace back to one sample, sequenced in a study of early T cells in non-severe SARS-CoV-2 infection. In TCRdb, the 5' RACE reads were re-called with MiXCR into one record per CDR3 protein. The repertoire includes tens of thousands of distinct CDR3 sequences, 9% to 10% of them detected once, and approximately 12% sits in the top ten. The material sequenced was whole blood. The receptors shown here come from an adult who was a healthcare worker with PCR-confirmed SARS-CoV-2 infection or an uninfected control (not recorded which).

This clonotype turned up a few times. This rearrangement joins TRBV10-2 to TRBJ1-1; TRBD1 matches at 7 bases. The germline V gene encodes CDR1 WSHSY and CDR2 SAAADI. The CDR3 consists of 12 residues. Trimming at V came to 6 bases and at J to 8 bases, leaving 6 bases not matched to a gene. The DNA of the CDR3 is TGCGCCAGCAGCCCTAACAGGGGAGAAGCTTTCTTT. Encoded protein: CASSPNRGEAFF.

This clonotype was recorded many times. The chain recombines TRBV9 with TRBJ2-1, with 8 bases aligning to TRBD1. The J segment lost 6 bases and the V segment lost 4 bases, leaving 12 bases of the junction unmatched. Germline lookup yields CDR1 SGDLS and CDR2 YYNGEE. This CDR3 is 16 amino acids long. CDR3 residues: CASSLIPGQVLNEQFF. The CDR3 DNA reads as TGTGCCAGCAGCCTGATACCGGGACAGGTTCTCAATGAGCAGTTCTTC.

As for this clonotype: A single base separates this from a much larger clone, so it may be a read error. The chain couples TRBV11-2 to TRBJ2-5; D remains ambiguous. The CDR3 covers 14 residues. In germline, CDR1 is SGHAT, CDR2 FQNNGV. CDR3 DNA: TGTACCAGCAGCTTAGATTCACACCAAGAGACCCAGTACTTC. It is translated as CTSSLDSHQETQYF.

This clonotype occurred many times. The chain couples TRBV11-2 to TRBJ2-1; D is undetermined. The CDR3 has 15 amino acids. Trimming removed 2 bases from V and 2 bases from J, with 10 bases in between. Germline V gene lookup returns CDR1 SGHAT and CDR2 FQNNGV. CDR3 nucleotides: TGTGCCAGCAGCTTAATGACCGTTACCTACAATGAGCAGTTCTTC. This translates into CASSLMTVTYNEQFF.

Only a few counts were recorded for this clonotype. CDR3 sequence: CASTEPETSTDTQYF. DNA of the CDR3: TGTGCCAGCACCGAACCGGAGACTAGCACAGATACGCAGTATTTT. V and J are TRBV6-2 or TRBV6-3 and TRBJ2-3, with D uncertain. Between the trimmed V and J ends, which lost 7 bases and 0 bases, there was a span of 14 bases. Germline V gene lookup returns CDR1 MNHEY and CDR2 SVGEGT. This CDR3 has 15 residues.

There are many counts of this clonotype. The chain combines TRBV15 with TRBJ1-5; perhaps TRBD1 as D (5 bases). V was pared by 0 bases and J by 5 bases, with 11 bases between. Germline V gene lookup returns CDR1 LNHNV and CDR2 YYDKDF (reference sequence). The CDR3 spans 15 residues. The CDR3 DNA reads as TGTGCCACCAGCAGAGATGGGGACCGACATCAGCCCCAGCATTTT. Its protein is CATSRDGDRHQPQHF.

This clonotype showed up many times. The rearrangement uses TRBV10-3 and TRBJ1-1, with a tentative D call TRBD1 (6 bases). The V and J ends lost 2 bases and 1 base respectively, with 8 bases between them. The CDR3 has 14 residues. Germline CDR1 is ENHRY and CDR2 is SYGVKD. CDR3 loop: CAISEAGENTEAFF. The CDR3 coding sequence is TGTGCCATCAGTGAGGCAGGGGAGAACACTGAAGCTTTCTTT.

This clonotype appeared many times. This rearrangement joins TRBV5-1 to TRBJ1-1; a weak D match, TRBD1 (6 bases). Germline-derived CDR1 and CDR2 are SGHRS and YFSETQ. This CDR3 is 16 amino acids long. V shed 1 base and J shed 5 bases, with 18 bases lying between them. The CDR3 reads CASSLNFPGQATEAFF. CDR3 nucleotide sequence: TGCGCCAGCAGCTTGAATTTTCCGGGACAAGCAACTGAAGCTTTCTTT. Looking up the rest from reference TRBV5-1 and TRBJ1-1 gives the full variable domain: KAGVTQTPRYLIKTRGQQVTLSCSPISGHRSVSWYQQTPGQGLQFLFEYFSETQRNKGNFPGRFSGRQFSNSRSEMNVSTLELGDSALYLCASSLNFPGQATEAFFGQGTRLTVV.

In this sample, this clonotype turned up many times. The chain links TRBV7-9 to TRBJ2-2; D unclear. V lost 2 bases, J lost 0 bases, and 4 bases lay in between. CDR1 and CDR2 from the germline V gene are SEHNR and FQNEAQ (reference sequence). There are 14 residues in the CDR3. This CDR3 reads CASSLSSNTGELFF. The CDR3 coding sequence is TGTGCCAGCAGCTTAAGCTCGAACACCGGGGAGCTGTTTTTT.

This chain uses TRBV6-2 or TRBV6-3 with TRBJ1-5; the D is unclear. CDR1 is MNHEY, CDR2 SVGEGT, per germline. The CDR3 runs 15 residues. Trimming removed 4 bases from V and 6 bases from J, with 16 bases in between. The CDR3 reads CASSSQAGAVQPQHF. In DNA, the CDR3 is TGTGCCAGCAGTTCCCAGGCAGGCGCGGTTCAGCCCCAGCATTTT.

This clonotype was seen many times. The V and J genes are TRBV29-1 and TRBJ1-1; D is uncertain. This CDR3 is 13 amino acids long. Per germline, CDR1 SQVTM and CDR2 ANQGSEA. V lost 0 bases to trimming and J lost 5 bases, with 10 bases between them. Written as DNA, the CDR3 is TGCAGCGTTGAAGATCTTATAGGGACTGAAGCTTTCTTT. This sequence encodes CSVEDLIGTEAFF.

The CDR3 nucleotides read TGTGCCAGCAGTTTACTTACCGGGGAGCTGTTTTTT. Amino acid sequence: CASSLLTGELFF. The J gene is TRBJ2-2, the V gene TRBV28; the D is unclear. The V and J ends lost 2 bases and 5 bases respectively, with 3 bases between them. The CDR3 length is 12 residues. Germline V lookup: CDR1 MDHEN, CDR2 SYDVKM.